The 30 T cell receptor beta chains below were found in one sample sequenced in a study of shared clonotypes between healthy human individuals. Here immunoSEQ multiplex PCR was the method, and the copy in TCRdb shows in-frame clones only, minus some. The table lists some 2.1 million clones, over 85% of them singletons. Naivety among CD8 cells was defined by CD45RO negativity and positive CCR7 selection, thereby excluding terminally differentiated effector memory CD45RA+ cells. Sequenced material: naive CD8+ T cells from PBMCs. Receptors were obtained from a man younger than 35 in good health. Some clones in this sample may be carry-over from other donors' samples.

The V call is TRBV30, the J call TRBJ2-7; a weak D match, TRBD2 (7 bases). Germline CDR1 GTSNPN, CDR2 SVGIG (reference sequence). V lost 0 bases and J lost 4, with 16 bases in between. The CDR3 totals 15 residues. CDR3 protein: CAWSVRASGQYEQYF. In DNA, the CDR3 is TGTGCCTGGAGTGTACGGGCTAGCGGACAGTACGAGCAGTACTTC.

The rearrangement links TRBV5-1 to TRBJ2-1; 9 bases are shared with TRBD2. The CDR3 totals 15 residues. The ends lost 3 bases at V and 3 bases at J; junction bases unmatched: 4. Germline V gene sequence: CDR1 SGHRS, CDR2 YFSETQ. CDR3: CASSSETSGYNEQFF. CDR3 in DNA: TGCGCCAGCAGCTCGGAGACTAGCGGCTACAATGAGCAGTTCTTC.

The CDR3 bases are TGTGCCACCAGCGGAGGTAACTGGGACATACCCTATGGCTACACCTTC. It encodes CATSGGNWDIPYGYTF. V usage is TRBV15 and J usage is TRBJ1-2; D might be TRBD1 (6 bases). This CDR3 contains 16 residues. V was clipped by 5 bases and J by 4 bases, with 20 bases between them. CDR1 and CDR2 (germline): LNHNV, YYDKDF (reference sequence).

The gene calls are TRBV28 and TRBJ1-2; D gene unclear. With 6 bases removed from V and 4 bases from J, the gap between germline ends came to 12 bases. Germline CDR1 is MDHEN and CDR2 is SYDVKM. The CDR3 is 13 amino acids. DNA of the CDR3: TGTGCCAGCAGCCCAACAAGAATCTATGGCTACACCTTC. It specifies CASSPTRIYGYTF.

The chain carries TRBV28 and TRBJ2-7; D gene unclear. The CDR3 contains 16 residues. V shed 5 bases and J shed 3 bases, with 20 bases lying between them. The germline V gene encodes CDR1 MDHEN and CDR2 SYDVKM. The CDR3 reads CASSTHSENSGYEQYF. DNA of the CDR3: TGTGCCAGCAGTACCCATTCAGAGAATTCAGGCTACGAGCAGTACTTC.

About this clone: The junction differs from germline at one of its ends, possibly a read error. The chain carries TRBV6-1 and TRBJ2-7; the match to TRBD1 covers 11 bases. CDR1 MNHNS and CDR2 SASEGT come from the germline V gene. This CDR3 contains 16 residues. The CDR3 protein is CAISERGRGQGVEQYF. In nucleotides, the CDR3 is TGTGCCATCAGTGAGAGAGGCCGGGGACAGGGGGTCGAGCAGTACTTC.

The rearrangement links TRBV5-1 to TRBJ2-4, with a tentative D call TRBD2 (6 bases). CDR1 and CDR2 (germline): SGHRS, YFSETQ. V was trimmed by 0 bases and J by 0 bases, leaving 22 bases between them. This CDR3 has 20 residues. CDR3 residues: CASSLAYDTVRDVAKNIQYF. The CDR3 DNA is TGCGCCAGCAGCTTGGCCTACGATACGGTGCGGGACGTAGCCAAAAACATTCAGTACTTC.

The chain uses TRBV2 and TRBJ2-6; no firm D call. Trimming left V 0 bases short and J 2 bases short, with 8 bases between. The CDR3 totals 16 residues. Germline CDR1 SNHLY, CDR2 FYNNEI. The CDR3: CASSEAGWAGANVLTF. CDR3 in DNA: TGTGCCAGCAGTGAAGCGGGATGGGCTGGGGCCAACGTCCTGACTTTC.

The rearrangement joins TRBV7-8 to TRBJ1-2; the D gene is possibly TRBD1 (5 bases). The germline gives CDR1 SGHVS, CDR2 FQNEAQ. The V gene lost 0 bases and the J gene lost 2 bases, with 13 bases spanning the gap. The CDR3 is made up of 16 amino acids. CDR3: CASSLARTPTNYGYTF. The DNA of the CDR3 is TGTGCCAGCAGCTTAGCCCGGACACCCACAAACTATGGCTACACCTTC.

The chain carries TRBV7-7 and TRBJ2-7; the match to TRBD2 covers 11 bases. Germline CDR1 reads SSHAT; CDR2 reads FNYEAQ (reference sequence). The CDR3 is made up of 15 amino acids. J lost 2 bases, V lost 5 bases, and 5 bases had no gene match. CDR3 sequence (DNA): TGTGCCAGCAGCATCGGGACTAGCGGCACCTACGAGCAGTACTTC. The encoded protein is CASSIGTSGTYEQYF.

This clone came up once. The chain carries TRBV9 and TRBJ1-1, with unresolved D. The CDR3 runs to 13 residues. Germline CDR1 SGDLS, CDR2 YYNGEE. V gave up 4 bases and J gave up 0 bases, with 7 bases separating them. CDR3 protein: CASSLWLNTEAFF. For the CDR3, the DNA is TGTGCCAGCAGCCTCTGGTTGAACACTGAAGCTTTCTTT.

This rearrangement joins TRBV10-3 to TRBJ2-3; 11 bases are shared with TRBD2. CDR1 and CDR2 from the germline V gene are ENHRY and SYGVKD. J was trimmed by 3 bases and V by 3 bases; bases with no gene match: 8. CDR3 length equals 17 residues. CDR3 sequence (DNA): TGTGCCATCAGTGACTTAGCGGGAGGGCCCGGGACAGATACGCAGTATTTT. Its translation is CAISDLAGGPGTDTQYF.

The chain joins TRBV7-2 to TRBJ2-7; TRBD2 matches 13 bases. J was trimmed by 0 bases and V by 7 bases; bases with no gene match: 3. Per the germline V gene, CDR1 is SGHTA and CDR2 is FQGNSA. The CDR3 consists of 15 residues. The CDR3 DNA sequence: TGTGCCAGCACCTGGACTAGCGGGAGCTCCTACGAGCAGTACTTC. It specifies CASTWTSGSSYEQYF.

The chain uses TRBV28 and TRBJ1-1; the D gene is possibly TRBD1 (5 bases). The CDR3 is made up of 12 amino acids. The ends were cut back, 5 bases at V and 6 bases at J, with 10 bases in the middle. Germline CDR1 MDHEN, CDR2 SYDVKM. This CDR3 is CASSPGPAEAFF. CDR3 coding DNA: TGTGCCAGCAGTCCGGGGCCAGCTGAAGCTTTCTTT. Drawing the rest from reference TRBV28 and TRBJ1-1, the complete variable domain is DVKVTQSSRYLVKRTGEKVFLECVQDMDHENMFWYRQDPGLGLRLIYFSYDVKMKEKGDIPEGYSVSREKKERFSLILESASTNQTSMYLCASSPGPAEAFFGQGTRLTVV.

CDR3 nucleotide sequence: TGTGCCAGCAGCCAAGATCGTCTAGCGGGCTCCTACGAGCAGTACTTC. Encoded protein: CASSQDRLAGSYEQYF. The chain is built from TRBV14 and TRBJ2-7, with 8 bases identical to TRBD2. The germline gives CDR1 SGHDN, CDR2 FVKESK. The CDR3 consists of 16 residues. V gave up 0 bases and J gave up 0 bases; unmatched junction bases: 4.

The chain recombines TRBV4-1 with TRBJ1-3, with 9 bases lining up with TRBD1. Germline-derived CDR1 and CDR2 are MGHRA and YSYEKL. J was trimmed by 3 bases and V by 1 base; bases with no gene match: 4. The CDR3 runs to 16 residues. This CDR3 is CASSQVPDRGGNTIYF. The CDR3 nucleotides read TGCGCCAGCAGCCAAGTTCCGGACAGGGGTGGAAACACCATATATTTT.

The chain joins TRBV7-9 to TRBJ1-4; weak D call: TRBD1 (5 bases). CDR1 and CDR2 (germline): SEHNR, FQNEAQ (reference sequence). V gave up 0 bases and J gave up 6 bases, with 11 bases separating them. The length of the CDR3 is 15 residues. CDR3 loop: CASSLARDPDEKLFF. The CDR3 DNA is TGTGCCAGCAGCTTAGCCCGGGACCCCGATGAAAAACTGTTTTTT.

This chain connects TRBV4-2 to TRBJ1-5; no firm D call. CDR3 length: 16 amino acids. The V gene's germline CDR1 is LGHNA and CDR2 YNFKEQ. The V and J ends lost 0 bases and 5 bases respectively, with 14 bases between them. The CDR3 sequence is CASSQDAARGYQPQHF. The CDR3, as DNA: TGTGCCAGCAGCCAAGACGCGGCGCGAGGGTATCAGCCCCAGCATTTT.

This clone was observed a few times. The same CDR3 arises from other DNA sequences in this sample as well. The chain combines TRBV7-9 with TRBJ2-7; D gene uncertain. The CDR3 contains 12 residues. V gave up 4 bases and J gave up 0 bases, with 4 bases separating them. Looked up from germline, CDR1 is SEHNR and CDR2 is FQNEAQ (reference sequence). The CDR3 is CASSSLSYEQYF. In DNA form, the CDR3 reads TGTGCCAGCAGCTCCCTCTCCTACGAGCAGTACTTC.

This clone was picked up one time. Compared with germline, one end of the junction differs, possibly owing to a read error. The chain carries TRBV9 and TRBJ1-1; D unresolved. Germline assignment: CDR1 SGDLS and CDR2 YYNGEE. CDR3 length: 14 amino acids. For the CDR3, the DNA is TGTGCCGGCAGCGTAGGCGCGGGCGACACTGAAGCTTTCTTT. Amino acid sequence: CAGSVGAGDTEAFF.

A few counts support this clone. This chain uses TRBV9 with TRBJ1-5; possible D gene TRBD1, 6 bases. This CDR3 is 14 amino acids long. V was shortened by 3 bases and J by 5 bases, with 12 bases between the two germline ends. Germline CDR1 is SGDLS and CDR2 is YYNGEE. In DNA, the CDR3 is TGTGCCAGCAGCGCACAGGGTTTTGATCAGCCCCAGCATTTT. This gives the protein CASSAQGFDQPQHF.

The CDR3 coding sequence is TGTGCCAGCAGTCGCGGGGGGCACGTAAATGAGCAGTTCTTC. Residues: CASSRGGHVNEQFF. The V gene is TRBV7-9, the J gene TRBJ2-1, with TRBD2 matching 8 bases. The V segment lost 6 bases and the J segment 7 bases; nucleotides outside the gene matches: 8. CDR1 is SEHNR and CDR2 is FQNEAQ in the germline V gene (reference sequence). The CDR3 spans 14 residues.

The CDR3 reads CATSRVRGGGNEQFF. In nucleotides, the CDR3 is TGTGCCACCAGCAGAGTTCGAGGGGGTGGCAATGAGCAGTTCTTC. The chain employs TRBV15 and TRBJ2-1, with a tentative D call TRBD1 (6 bases). Trimming took 1 base from V and 6 from J, leaving 13 bases between them. The CDR3 covers 15 residues. CDR1 and CDR2 from the germline V gene are LNHNV and YYDKDF (reference sequence).

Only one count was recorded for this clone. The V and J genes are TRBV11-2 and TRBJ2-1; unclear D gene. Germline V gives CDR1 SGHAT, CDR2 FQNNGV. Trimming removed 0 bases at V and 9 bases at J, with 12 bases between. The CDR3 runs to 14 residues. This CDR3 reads CASSLDRKGPEQFF. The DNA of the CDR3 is TGTGCCAGCAGCTTAGATCGGAAGGGCCCTGAGCAGTTCTTC.

The CDR3 here is CASSQVGQGGNQPQHF. DNA for the CDR3: TGCGCCAGCAGCCAAGTTGGACAGGGTGGCAATCAGCCCCAGCATTTT. The chain carries TRBV4-1 and TRBJ1-5; TRBD1 agrees at 8 bases. The CDR3 extends over 16 amino acids. V shed 1 base and J 2 bases; nucleotides not matched to a gene: 4. The germline gives CDR1 MGHRA, CDR2 YSYEKL.

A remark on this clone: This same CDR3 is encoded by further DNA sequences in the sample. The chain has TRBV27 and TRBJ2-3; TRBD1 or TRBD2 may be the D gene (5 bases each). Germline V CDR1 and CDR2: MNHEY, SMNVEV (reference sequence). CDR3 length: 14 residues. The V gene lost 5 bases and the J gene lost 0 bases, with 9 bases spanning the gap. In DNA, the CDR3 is TGTGCCAGCAGTACACGGGACAGCACAGATACGCAGTATTTT. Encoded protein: CASSTRDSTDTQYF.

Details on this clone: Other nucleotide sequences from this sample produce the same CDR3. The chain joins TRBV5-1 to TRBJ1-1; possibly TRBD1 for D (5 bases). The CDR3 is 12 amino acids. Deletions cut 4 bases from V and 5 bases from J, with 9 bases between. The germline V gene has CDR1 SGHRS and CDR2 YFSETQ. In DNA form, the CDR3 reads TGCGCCAGCAGCCCGGGGGGGACTGAAGCTTTCTTT. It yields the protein CASSPGGTEAFF.

The CDR3 nucleotides read TGCAGCGTTCTAGAAACGAACACTGAAGCTTTCTTT. It specifies CSVLETNTEAFF. This chain connects TRBV29-1 to TRBJ1-1, with D hard to call. Germline CDR1 and CDR2: SQVTM and ANQGSEA. Deletions cut 5 bases from V and 1 base from J, with 8 bases between. The CDR3 is 12 residues long.

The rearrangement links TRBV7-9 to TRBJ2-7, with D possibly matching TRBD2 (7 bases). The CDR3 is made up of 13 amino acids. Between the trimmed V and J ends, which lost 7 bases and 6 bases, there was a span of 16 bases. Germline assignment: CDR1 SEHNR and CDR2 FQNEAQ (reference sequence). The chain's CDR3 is CASTLGGRGEQYF. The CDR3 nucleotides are TGTGCCAGCACCCTAGGGGGGAGGGGCGAGCAGTACTTC.

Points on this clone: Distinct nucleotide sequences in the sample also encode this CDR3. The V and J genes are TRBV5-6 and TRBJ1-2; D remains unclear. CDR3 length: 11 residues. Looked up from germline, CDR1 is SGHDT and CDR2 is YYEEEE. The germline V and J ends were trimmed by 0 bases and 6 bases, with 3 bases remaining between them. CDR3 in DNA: TGTGCCAGCAGCTTGGCCAATGGCTACACCTTC. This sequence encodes CASSLANGYTF.